This TCR beta chain was profiled in a study of blood T cells in healthy people across ages. The CDR3 totals 14 residues. CDR1 is SGHRS, CDR2 YFSETQ, per germline. V was clipped by 3 bases and J by 5 bases; unmatched bases: 4. Total RNA extracted from each sample amounted to at least 5 micrograms. Through a sample-barcoded 5' primer and a J-beta primer mix, a second PCR was run for about 6 to 12 cycles. TCRdb independently ran MiXCR on the 5' RACE reads; one entry per CDR3 protein. The sample carries 850,000 or so distinct CDR3 sequences, 29% recorded once. This clonotype has ten or more counts. The TCR was taken from a woman aged 80 or older in good health. Sequenced material: blood. The V gene is TRBV5-1, the J gene TRBJ2-3; 9 nucleotides agree with TRBD1. For the CDR3, the DNA is TGCGCCAGCAGCTCGGGACAGGGCAGAGATACGCAGTATTTT. Its protein is CASSSGQGRDTQYF.